This T cell receptor beta chain is from a study of CD4 T cells in relation to SARS-CoV-2 and coronaviruses. Study in general: TCR beta CDR3s were sequenced after approximately 11-day antigen culture of PBMCs.

Sequencing was performed with immunoSEQ multiplex PCR; in TCRdb, only in-frame clones are kept and a portion is missing. The data contain about 17,000 clones, roughly 82% of them singletons. Unexposed donor CD4+ T cells date from 2011-2018, before the COVID-19 pandemic. After roughly 9 days of culture, CD4+ T cells were isolated. The V end lost 0 bases, the J end lost 2 bases, and 12 bases lay between the germline ends. This CDR3 spans 15 amino acids. Germline CDR1 and CDR2: SGHRS and YFSETQ. In the case of this clone: No antigen is known for it.

V is TRBV5-1 and J is TRBJ2-7, with a weak D call TRBD2 (7 bases). The sequenced material came from CD4+ T cells from PBMCs, cultured in vitro. The receptor's source is a human donor in good health. CDR3 bases: TGCGCCAGCAGCTTGGCCGGGGGGCGGACCTACGAGCAGTACTTC. It specifies CASSLAGGRTYEQYF.